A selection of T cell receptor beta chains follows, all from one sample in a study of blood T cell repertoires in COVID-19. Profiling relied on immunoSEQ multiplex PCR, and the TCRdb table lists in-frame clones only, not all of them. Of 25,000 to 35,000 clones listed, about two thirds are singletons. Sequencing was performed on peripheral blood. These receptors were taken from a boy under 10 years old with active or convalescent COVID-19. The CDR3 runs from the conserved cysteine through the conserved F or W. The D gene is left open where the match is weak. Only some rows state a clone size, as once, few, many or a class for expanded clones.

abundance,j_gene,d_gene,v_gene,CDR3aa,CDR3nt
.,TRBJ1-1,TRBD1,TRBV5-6,CASTKIGQGQREAFF,TGTGCCAGCACCAAAATCGGACAGGGCCAGCGAGAAGCTTTCTTT
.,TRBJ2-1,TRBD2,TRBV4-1,CASSQVTSGGAYNEQFF,TGCGCCAGCAGCCAAGTTACTAGCGGGGGAGCCTACAATGAGCAGTTCTTC
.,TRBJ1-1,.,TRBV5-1,CASSLSLYRDTLEAFF,TGCGCCAGCAGCTTGTCCCTATACCGGGACACCCTTGAAGCTTTCTTT
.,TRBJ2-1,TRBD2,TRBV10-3,CAIGEAGGPSYNEQFF,TGTGCCATCGGGGAAGCGGGAGGTCCCTCCTACAATGAGCAGTTCTTC
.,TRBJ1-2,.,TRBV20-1,CSAPTYVGYTF,TGCAGTGCTCCCACATACGTTGGCTACACCTTC
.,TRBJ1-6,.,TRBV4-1,CASSQDLTGSDNRSPLHF,TGCGCCAGCAGCCAAGATTTGACAGGTTCCGACAATAGATCACCCCTCCACTTT
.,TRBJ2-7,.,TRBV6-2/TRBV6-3,CASSLGPARAYEQYF,TGTGCCAGCAGTTTGGGTCCTGCCCGGGCCTACGAGCAGTACTTC
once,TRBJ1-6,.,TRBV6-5,CASSSLPAPENSPLHF,TGTGCCAGCAGTTCCCTTCCCGCGCCGGAGAATTCACCCCTCCACTTT
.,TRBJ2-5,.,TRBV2,CASSTLGTKETQYF,TGTGCCAGCAGTACCCTAGGGACAAAAGAGACCCAGTACTTC
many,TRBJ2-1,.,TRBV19,CASSIVRARTNEQFF,TGTGCCAGTAGTATAGTAAGGGCCCGGACAAATGAGCAGTTCTTC
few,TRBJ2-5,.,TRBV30,CAWSAPQGTQYF,TGTGCCTGGAGTGCCCCTCAGGGGACCCAGTACTTC
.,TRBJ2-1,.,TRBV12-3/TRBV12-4,CASSPPRGEQFF,TGTGCCAGCAGTCCCCCAAGGGGTGAGCAGTTCTTC
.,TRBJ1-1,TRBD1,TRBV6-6,CASSYRQGMNTEAFF,TGTGCCAGCAGTTACCGACAGGGCATGAACACTGAAGCTTTCTTT
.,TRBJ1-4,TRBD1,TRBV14,CASSQTTGGAEKLFF,TGTGCCAGCAGCCAGACTACAGGGGGAGCCGAAAAACTGTTTTTT
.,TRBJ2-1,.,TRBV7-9,CASRQQEYNEQFF,TGTGCCAGCAGGCAACAGGAATACAATGAGCAGTTCTTC
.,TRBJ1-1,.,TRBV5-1,CASSLDGQPNTEAFF,TGCGCCAGCAGCTTGGACGGACAGCCAAACACTGAAGCTTTCTTT
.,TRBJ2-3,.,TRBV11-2,CASSPQLASTDTQYF,TGTGCCAGCAGCCCCCAACTAGCTAGCACAGATACGCAGTATTTT
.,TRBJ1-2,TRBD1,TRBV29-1,CSVEGQGRGYTF,TGCAGCGTTGAAGGACAGGGTCGAGGCTACACCTTC
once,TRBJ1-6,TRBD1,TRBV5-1,CASSPGQGVYSPLHF,TGCGCCAGCAGCCCAGGACAGGGTGTTTATTCACCCCTCCACTTT
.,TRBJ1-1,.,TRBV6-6,CASSPHPNSGVDTEAFF,TGTGCCAGCAGTCCTCATCCCAATTCAGGGGTAGACACTGAAGCTTTCTTT
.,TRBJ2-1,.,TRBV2,CASSLGAVGPGYNEQFF,TGTGCCAGCAGCCTTGGGGCGGTGGGGCCTGGTTACAATGAGCAGTTCTTC
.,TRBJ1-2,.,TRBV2,CASSELRVQGYTF,TGTGCCAGCAGTGAACTCCGGGTTCAGGGCTACACCTTC
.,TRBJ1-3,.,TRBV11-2,CASSQPGSGNTIYF,TGTGCCAGCAGCCAACCGGGCTCTGGAAACACCATATATTTT
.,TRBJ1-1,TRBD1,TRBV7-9,CASTTTGGGTEAFF,TGTGCCAGCACCACGACAGGGGGGGGCACTGAAGCTTTCTTT
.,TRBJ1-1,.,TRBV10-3,CASWGLQRDTEAFF,TGTGCCAGCTGGGGACTTCAGAGGGACACTGAAGCTTTCTTT
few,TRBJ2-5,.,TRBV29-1,CSVYSPGETQYF,TGCAGCGTTTATTCCCCCGGTGAGACCCAGTACTTC
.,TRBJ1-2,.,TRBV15,CATSRVGTGYAYGYTF,TGTGCCACCAGCAGGGTAGGAACAGGGTATGCCTATGGCTACACCTTC
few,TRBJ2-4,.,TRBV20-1,CSATTGIIQYF,TGCAGTGCTACTACGGGTATCATTCAGTACTTC
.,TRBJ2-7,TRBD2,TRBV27,CASRPGLAPEEQYF,TGTGCCAGCAGGCCGGGACTAGCGCCTGAGGAGCAGTACTTC
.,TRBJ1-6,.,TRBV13,CASSLDRSTSPLHF,TGTGCCAGCAGCCTCGACAGAAGCACTTCACCCCTCCACTTT
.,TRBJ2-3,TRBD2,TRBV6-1,CASSEFGAGVGDTQYF,TGTGCCAGCAGTGAATTCGGGGCGGGGGTAGGGGATACGCAGTATTTT
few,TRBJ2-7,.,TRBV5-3,CAGNREWSYEQYF,TGTGCCGGTAACAGGGAGTGGAGCTACGAGCAGTACTTC
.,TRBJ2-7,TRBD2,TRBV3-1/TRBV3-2,CASSRLAGSYEQYF,TGTGCCAGCAGCCGTCTAGCGGGCTCCTACGAGCAGTACTTC
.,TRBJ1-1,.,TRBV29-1,CSVSLTGTEAFF,TGCAGCGTTTCACTAACGGGGACTGAAGCTTTCTTT
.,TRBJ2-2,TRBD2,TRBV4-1,CASSPKGLAGGHNTGELFF,TGCGCCAGCAGCCCCAAGGGCCTAGCGGGAGGCCACAACACCGGGGAGCTGTTTTTT
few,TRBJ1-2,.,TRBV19,CASSTQGGYGYTF,TGTGCCAGTAGTACCCAGGGAGGGTATGGCTACACCTTC
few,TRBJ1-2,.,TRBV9,CASSVSDSNPYGYTF,TGTGCCAGCAGCGTCTCGGACAGTAACCCGTATGGCTACACCTTC